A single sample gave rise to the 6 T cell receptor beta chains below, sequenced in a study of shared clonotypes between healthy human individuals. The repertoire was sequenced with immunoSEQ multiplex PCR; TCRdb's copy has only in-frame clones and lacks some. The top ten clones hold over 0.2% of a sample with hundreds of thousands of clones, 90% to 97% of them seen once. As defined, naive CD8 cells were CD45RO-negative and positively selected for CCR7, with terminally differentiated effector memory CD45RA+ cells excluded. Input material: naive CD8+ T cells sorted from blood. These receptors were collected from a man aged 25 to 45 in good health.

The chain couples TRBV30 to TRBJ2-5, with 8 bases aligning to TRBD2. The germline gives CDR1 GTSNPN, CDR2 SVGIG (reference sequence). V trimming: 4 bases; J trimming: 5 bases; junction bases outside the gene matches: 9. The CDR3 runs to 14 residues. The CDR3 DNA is TGTGCCTGGACCCGGGCGGGAGGAAAGGAGACCCAGTACTTC. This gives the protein CAWTRAGGKETQYF.

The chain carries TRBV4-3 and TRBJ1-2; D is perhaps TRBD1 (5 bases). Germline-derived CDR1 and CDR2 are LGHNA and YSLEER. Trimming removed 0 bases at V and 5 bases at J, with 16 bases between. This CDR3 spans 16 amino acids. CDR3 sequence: CASSQDYPGTEYGYTF. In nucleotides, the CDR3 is TGCGCCAGCAGCCAAGACTATCCCGGGACGGAATATGGCTACACCTTC.

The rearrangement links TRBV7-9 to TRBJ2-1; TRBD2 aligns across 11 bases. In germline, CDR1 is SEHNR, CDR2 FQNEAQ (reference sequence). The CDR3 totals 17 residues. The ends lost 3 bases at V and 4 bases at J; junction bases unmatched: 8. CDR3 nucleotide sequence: TGTGCCAGCAGCTTTAGCGCTAGCGGGAGGAAATACAATGAGCAGTTCTTC. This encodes CASSFSASGRKYNEQFF.

The CDR3: CASSGGEKLFF. In DNA form, the CDR3 reads TGTGCCAGCAGCGGTGGCGAAAAACTGTTTTTT. The chain employs TRBV9 and TRBJ1-4; D is ambiguous. V was cut by 3 bases and J by 8 bases, with 5 bases left in between. The CDR3 sequence is 11 residues long. Germline V lookup: CDR1 SGDLS, CDR2 YYNGEE.

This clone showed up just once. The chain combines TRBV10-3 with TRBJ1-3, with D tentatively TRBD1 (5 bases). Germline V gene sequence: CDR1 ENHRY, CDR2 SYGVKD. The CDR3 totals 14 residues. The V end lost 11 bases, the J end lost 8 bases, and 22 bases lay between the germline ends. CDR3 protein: CAPGDSRTVDTIYF. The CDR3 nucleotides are TGTGCCCCTGGAGACAGTAGGACCGTGGACACCATATATTTT.

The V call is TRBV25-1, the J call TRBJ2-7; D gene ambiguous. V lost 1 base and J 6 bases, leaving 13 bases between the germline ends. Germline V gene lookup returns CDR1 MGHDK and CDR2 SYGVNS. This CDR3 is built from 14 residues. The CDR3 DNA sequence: TGTGCCAGCAGTGAATCGGCGGCGACTCCCGAGCAGTACTTC. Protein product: CASSESAATPEQYF.